Sequencing of this T cell receptor (beta chain) was carried out in a study of blood T cell repertoires in COVID-19 (TCRdb year 2020). Turning to the overall study: Collaborator samples came from the United States, Italy and Spain and covered acute and convalescent phases of COVID-19. The material from the prospective study consisted of cDNA or gDNA derived from T cells, B-cell-depleted T cells, or PBMCs. Sample metadata almost always included a de-identified subject ID, COVID-19 status, age in years and sex. The repertoires were released in a freely available public database meant as a resource for research on the immune response to SARS-CoV-2. Where available, HLA class I and class II types were taken from metadata supplied by the sample provider and were not determined by assay-based typing. Samples came from the ongoing ImmuneRACE study (first 160 participants) plus 1,254 subjects from 6 global collaborators. Subjects who had been exposed to COVID-19, were actively infected with it, or had recovered from it provided the deeply sampled blood TCRbeta repertoires that made up the dataset.

Collaborating institutions collected whole blood in K2EDTA tubes following their own protocols. For TCRbeta analysis, collaborator samples were shipped as frozen whole blood, as isolated PBMCs, or as DNA extracted from either sample type. The investigation overall reported the following: The quantity of clinical and demographic metadata differed by source and by participant and was supplied without curation.

About this clone: Its target antigen remains unknown. No base qualities exist here, and no much larger clone lies one base off it.

The V and J ends are trimmed by 4 bases and 10 bases, leaving 15 bases between them. From the cysteine through the phenylalanine, the CDR3 covers 13 amino acids. The sequence is cut down to CDR3 DNA, 39 bases in frame from base 1. Sequences SGHNT (CDR1) and YYREEE (CDR2) are obtained from the germline V gene (reference sequence). The immunoSEQ Assay, a bias-controlled multiplex PCR, was used to amplify TCRbeta CDR3 regions from genomic DNA. Regarding the original processing steps: The number of nucleated cells in each sample was estimated by amplification of reference gene primers within the assay. To quantify the absolute abundance of each unique TCRbeta CDR3 rearrangement, sequence reads were collapsed and filtered. For each sample, productive Simpson clonality was calculated as the square root of Simpson's diversity index across productive rearrangements. This is the immuneACCESS table as TCRdb keeps it, with only in-frame sequences that have V and J called. A part of the clones is gone; compared with another copy, unresolved V genes explain less than half, and the rest is unexplained. V and J calls and clone size follow that table, whereas D and trimming were derived from the DNA. The sample profile shows 65,000 to 85,000 clones; more than 60% of them were found once. The ten largest clonotypes hold about 15% of the sample.

The sequence derives from a human donor in a cohort sampled during active COVID-19. Sequenced sample: peripheral blood. In this chain, TRBV5-4 is recombined with TRBJ2-1; D gene: possibly TRBD2, on 7 matching bases. The bases read TGTGCCAGCAGCCCGGGGGGTGACAGGGAGCAGTTCTTC. This codes for CASSPGGDREQFF.